This TCR beta chain was identified during a study of vaccination effects on CD4 cells after COVID-19. Investigators separated out CD4+ T cells once around nine days of culture had passed. Nucleocapsid antibodies stayed negative before and after vaccination, showing no earlier SARS-CoV-2 infection. Both day 3 and day 7 saw half the medium replaced with IL-2 medium. This clone has only a few counts. Antigen: not known. Sequencing used immunoSEQ multiplex PCR; TCRdb keeps in-frame clones, though not all of them. The table lists tens of thousands of clones, around 70% of them singletons. Study-level results: Late post-vaccination, clones induced by infection and those induced by vaccine underwent marked clonal contraction.

The CDR3 extends over 13 amino acids. Germline V gives CDR1 KGHSY, CDR2 FQNENV. V shed 0 bases and J shed 6 bases, with 9 bases lying between them. The J gene is TRBJ2-7, the V gene TRBV16; possible D gene TRBD1, 5 bases. The receptor comes from a human donor who received a COVID-19 vaccine. The sample was CD4+ T cells from PBMCs cultured without peptide, taken before COVID-19 vaccination. CDR3 bases: TGTGCCAGCAGCCAATCAAGGGGCGGCGAGCAGTACTTC. Translation gives CASSQSRGGEQYF.